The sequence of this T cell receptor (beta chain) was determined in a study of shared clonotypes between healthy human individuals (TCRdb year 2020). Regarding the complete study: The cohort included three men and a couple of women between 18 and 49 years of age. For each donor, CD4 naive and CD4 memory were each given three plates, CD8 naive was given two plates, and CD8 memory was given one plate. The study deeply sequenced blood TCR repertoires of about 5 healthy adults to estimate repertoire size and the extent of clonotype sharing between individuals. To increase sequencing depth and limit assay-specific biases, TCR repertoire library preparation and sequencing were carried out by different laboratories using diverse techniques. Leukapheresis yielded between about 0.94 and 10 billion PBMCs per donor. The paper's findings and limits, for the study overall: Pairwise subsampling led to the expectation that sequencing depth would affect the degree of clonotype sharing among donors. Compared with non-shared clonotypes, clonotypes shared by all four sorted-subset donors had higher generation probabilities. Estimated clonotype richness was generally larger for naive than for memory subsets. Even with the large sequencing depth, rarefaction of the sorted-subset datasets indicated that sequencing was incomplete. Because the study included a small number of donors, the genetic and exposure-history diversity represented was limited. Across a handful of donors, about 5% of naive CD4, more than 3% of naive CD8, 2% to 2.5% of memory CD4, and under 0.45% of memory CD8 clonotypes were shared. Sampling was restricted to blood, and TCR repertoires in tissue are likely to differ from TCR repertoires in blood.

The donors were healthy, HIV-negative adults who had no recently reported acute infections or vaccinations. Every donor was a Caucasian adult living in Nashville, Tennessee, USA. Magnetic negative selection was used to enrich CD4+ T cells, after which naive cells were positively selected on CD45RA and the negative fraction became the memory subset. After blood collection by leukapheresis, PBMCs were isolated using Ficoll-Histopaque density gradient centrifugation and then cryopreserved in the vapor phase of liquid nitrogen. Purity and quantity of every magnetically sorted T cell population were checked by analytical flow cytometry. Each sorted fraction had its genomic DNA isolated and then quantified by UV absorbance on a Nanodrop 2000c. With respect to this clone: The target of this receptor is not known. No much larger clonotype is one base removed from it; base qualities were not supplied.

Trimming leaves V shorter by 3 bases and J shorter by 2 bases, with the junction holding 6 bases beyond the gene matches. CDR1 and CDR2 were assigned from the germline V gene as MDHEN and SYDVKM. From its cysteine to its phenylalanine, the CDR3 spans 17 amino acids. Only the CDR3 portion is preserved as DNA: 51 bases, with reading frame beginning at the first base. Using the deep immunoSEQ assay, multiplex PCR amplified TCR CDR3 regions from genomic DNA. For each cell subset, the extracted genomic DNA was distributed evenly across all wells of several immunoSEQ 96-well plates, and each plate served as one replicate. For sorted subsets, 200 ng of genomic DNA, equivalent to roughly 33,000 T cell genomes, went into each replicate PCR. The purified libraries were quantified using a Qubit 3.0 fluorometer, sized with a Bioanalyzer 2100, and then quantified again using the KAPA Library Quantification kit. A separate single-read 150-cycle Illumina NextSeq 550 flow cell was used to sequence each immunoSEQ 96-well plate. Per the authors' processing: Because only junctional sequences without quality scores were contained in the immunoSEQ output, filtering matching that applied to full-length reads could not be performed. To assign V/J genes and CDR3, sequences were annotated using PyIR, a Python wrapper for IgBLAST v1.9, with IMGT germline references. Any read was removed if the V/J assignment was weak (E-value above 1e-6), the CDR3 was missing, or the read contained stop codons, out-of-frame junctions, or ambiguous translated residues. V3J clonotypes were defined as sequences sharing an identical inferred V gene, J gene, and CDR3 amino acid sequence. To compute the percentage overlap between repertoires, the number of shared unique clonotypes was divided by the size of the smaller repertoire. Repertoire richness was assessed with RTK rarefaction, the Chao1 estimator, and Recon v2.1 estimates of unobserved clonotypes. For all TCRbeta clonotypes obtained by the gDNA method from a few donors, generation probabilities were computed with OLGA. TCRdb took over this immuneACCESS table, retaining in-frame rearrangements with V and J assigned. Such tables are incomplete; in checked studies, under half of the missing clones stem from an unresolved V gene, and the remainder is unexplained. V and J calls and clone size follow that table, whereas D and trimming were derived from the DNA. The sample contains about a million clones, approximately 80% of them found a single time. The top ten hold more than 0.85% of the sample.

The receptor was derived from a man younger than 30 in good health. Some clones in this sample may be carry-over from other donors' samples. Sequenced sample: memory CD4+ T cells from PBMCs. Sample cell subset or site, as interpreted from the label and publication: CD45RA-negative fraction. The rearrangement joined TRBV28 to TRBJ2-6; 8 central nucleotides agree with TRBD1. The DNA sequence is TGTGCCAGCAGTTTTATCCAGGGGGCGGCTGGGGCCAACGTCCTGACTTTC. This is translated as CASSFIQGAAGANVLTF.